The present TCR beta chain was sequenced within a study of blood T cell repertoires in COVID-19. V gave up 6 bases and J gave up 14 bases, with 9 bases separating them. Germline V lookup: CDR1 DFQATT, CDR2 SNEGSKA (reference sequence). This CDR3 is 8 amino acids long. As originally analysed: Reference gene primer amplification gave estimated nucleated cell counts. Libraries were prepared by immunoSEQ multiplex PCR; TCRdb keeps only in-frame clonotypes and omits some of them. D and trimming were read from the DNA, whereas the V and J calls and clone size are those reported in that table. The sample holds approximately 460,000 clones, roughly 89% seen once.

The material sequenced was peripheral blood. This sequence originates from a man younger than 35 with COVID-19, enrolled during active disease. This chain connects TRBV20-1 to TRBJ2-3; tentative D call: TRBD2 (6 bases). The DNA of the CDR3 is TGCAGTGCCACCGGGGGGTATTTT. Translating gives CSATGGYF.